This TCR beta chain was sequenced for a study of blood T cell repertoires in COVID-19. The trim removed 2 bases at V and 4 bases at J, leaving 6 bases unmatched. This CDR3 is built from 16 residues. Here immunoSEQ multiplex PCR was the method, and the copy in TCRdb shows in-frame clones only, minus some. The table includes hundreds of thousands of clones, approximately 90% detected once. Cohort assignment relied on participant-reported clinical history. The gene calls are TRBV23-1 and TRBJ2-5; 11 positions agree with TRBD2. TRBV23-1 is recorded as an ORF, its role being uncertain. Material: PBMCs or T cells enriched from blood (not recorded which). This clonotype was obtained from a man aged 25-45 years who had recovered from COVID-19. CDR3 region: CASSQPLAGGPETQYF. Written as DNA, the CDR3 is TGCGCCAGCAGTCAACCATTAGCGGGGGGGCCAGAGACCCAGTACTTC.